The following is a T cell receptor (beta chain) sequence with its context. Its antigen is currently unknown. PBMC libraries mostly used 450 to 600 ng of input genomic DNA, with six replicates per sample. Sequenced by immunoSEQ multiplex PCR; TCRdb stores in-frame clones only, minus some. The table lists roughly 14,000 clones, 70% to 75% of them singletons, with around 3% in the top ten. Trimming removed 6 bases at V and 0 bases at J, with 12 bases between. Germline-derived CDR1 and CDR2 are MNHNY and SVGAGI (reference sequence). The CDR3 runs to 14 residues. Described time point: after neoadjuvant nivolumab, at surgical resection. These newly diagnosed stage II-IVA oral cavity squamous cell carcinoma patients had no prior systemic or radiation treatment. The source of the sample is a study of neoadjuvant anti-PD-1 for oral cavity cancer. Points from the study as a whole: Higher pretreatment blood Treg/Th17 ratios correlated with higher pretreatment blood and lower post-treatment tumor TCRbeta clonality. Each response group had just a few patients in TCR analyses.

The chain joins TRBV6-6 to TRBJ2-7; D perhaps matches TRBD1 (5 bases). This receptor was identified in a person aged 35-79 years with oral cavity squamous cell carcinoma. The source was PBMCs, collected after nivolumab (anti-PD-1) treatment. The CDR3 region has the DNA TGTGCCAGCAGCCAAACAGGCGGCTCCTACGAGCAGTACTTC. Its protein product is CASSQTGGSYEQYF.